The TCR beta chain described here comes from a study of beta chain features in type 1 diabetes. Looking at the study overall: No age, gender or cell yield differences were seen between patients and healthy donors.

Sequencing targeted expressed TCRB transcripts, as all isolated RNA had been reverse transcribed. This table comes from immunoSEQ multiplex PCR, and its TCRdb copy is limited to in-frame clones, with some not included. The sample consists of over 150,000 clones, around 8.5% of them appearing once. The V gene's germline CDR1 is SGHAT and CDR2 FQNNGV. Trimming removed 5 bases from V and 2 bases from J; junction bases left unmatched: 3. The length of the CDR3 is 15 residues. There are a few counts of this clone. This chain links TRBV11-2 with TRBJ1-3, with 10 bases identical to TRBD1. The sequence was collected from a man between 18 and 29 years old in good health. Sequenced material: central memory CD4+ T cells from blood. The CDR3 bases are TGTGCCAGCAGCGCCGGGACAGGGGCTGGAAACACCATATATTTT. Amino acid sequence: CASSAGTGAGNTIYF.